This T cell receptor (beta chain) was profiled in a study of shared clonotypes between healthy human individuals. A CD45RA+ naive subset and a CD45RA-negative memory subset were split from CD4+ cells. The CDR3 spans 13 residues. Looked up from germline, CDR1 is SGHDT and CDR2 is YYEEEE. V lost 5 bases and J 1 base, leaving 10 bases between the germline ends. The input for sorted-subset replicate PCRs was around 0.2 ug DNA, 25,000 to 30,000 T cell genomes. The method was immunoSEQ multiplex PCR; TCRdb's version includes in-frame clones alone and lacks a portion of them. The table lists 1,400,000 or so clones, 98% of them singletons, with 0.36% in the top ten.

Sequenced material: naive CD4+ T cells sorted from blood. Subset given: CD45RA+ positively selected. J is TRBJ2-7 and V is TRBV5-6; D is unresolved. The sequence was collected from a young man in good health. The CDR3 region is CASRMPHSYEQYF. As DNA, the CDR3 is TGTGCCAGCAGGATGCCCCATTCCTACGAGCAGTACTTC.